A single sample gave rise to the 29 T cell receptor beta chains below, sequenced in a study of breast tumors, draining lymph nodes, adjacent tissues. TCRdb reprocessed the multiplex PCR reads via MiXCR and lists one record per CDR3 protein. Of 200,000 to 250,000 distinct CDR3 sequences listed, roughly 32% are singletons. Breast cancer patients provided tissue from their axillary draining lymph nodes. The sample consisted of axillary lymph node tissue. These receptors came from a female donor with breast cancer. Some clones in this sample may be carry-over from other donors' samples.

The table lists this clonotype with many counts. The chain links TRBV5-6 to TRBJ2-3; 12 nucleotides align to TRBD2. Germline V lookup: CDR1 SGHDT, CDR2 YYEEEE. The CDR3 length is 16 residues. Germline trimming cut 3 bases from V and 2 bases from J; bases unmatched to any gene: 4. The CDR3 here is CASSWGLAGYTDTQYF. In DNA form, the CDR3 reads TGTGCCAGCAGCTGGGGACTAGCGGGCTACACAGATACGCAGTATTTT.

This clonotype showed up many times. The chain links TRBV4-2 to TRBJ2-3; 8 nucleotides align to TRBD2. The germline V gene encodes CDR1 LGHNA and CDR2 YNFKEQ. This CDR3 contains 16 residues. Trimming cost V 0 bases and J 5 bases; bases outside gene matches: 7. The CDR3 region has the DNA TGTGCCAGCAGCCAAGATTTCAGCGGGAGTGGAGATACGCAGTATTTT. Encoded protein: CASSQDFSGSGDTQYF.

The rearrangement uses TRBV6-2 or TRBV6-3 and TRBJ2-4; D not resolved. Germline CDR1 and CDR2: MNHEY and SVGEGT. V lost 5 bases and J lost 2, with 1 base in between. This CDR3 spans 11 amino acids. The CDR3 DNA reads as TGTGCCAGCAGTCCCAAAAACATTCAGTACTTC. Its translation is CASSPKNIQYF.

This clonotype was observed many times. The chain joins TRBV7-2 to TRBJ1-6, with 10 bases identical to TRBD1. The V gene end was trimmed by 4 bases and the J gene end by 8 bases; junction bases not matched to a gene: 5. The CDR3 runs 15 residues. Per germline, CDR1 SGHTA and CDR2 FQGNSA. The CDR3 loop reads CASSSTGGADSPLHF. CDR3 DNA sequence: TGTGCCAGCAGCTCGACAGGGGGCGCTGATTCACCCCTCCACTTT.

At least ten counts were recorded for this clonotype. The gene calls are TRBV5-8 and TRBJ2-5; TRBD2 matches at 7 bases. Germline assignment: CDR1 SGHTS and CDR2 YDEGEE. Germline trimming cut 2 bases from V and 6 bases from J; bases unmatched to any gene: 7. The CDR3 has 14 residues. The CDR3 is CASSFGGGDKTQYF. The CDR3 coding sequence is TGTGCCAGCAGCTTTGGGGGAGGGGATAAGACCCAGTACTTC.

This clonotype has ten or more counts. The chain couples TRBV20-1 to TRBJ2-3, with 13 bases lining up with TRBD2. The CDR3 extends over 16 amino acids. CDR1 DFQATT and CDR2 SNEGSKA come from the germline V gene (reference sequence). V lost 4 bases to trimming and J lost 1 base; unmatched junction nucleotides: 5. The CDR3 DNA follows: TGCAGTGCTAAGGGGGGGACTAGCGGGGGCACAGATACGCAGTATTTT. Protein sequence: CSAKGGTSGGTDTQYF.

In DNA, the CDR3 is TGTGCCACCAGTGAAGATGGACAGGTCGGAAATTCACCCCTCCACTTT. Amino acid sequence: CATSEDGQVGNSPLHF. This chain connects TRBV24-1 to TRBJ1-6; 7 bases are shared with TRBD1. Germline CDR1 KGHDR, CDR2 SFDVKD. Trimming cost V 4 bases and J 7 bases; bases outside gene matches: 9. The CDR3 contains 16 residues.

The V and J genes are TRBV2 and TRBJ1-6; 8 bases align to TRBD1. The CDR3 consists of 14 residues. Germline trimming cut 7 bases from V and 10 bases from J; bases unmatched to any gene: 9. Germline V gives CDR1 SNHLY, CDR2 FYNNEI. The CDR3 sequence: CASTGGQVGSPLHF. CDR3 nucleotides: TGTGCCAGCACGGGGGGACAGGTCGGATCACCCCTCCACTTT.

The chain couples TRBV6-2 or TRBV6-3 to TRBJ1-1, with a tentative D call TRBD1 (5 bases). V was trimmed by 7 bases and J by 5 bases, leaving 23 bases between them. The germline CDR1 and CDR2 sequences are MNHEY and SVGEGT. There are 16 residues in the CDR3. The CDR3 DNA reads TGTGCCAGCACCGACTCGGGGGGGGGACGTCGAACTGAAGCTTTCTTT. Its protein product is CASTDSGGGRRTEAFF.

This clonotype has a handful of counts. A much larger clone differs from this one at a single base, so this may be a read error. The gene calls are TRBV11-2 and TRBJ2-5; D perhaps matches TRBD2 (5 bases). V lost 5 bases, J lost 7 bases, and 14 bases lay in between. Germline assignment: CDR1 SGHAT and CDR2 FQNNGV. This CDR3 contains 13 residues. DNA of the CDR3: TGTGCCAGCAGCAGCGGCCCTCGGGCGACCCAGTACTTC. This codes for CASSSGPRATQYF.

In its sample, this clonotype was seen many times. The chain recombines TRBV14 with TRBJ2-7; D not resolved. This CDR3 contains 13 residues. Trimming pared 3 bases from V and 6 bases from J, leaving 12 bases between. Germline V lookup: CDR1 SGHDN, CDR2 FVKESK. CDR3 protein: CASSQMSALEQYF. The CDR3 DNA sequence: TGTGCCAGCAGCCAGATGAGCGCTCTCGAGCAGTACTTC.

This clonotype has only a few counts. This may come from a read error, since a much larger clone is one base off. The chain uses TRBV20-1 and TRBJ2-1, with D hard to call. The CDR3 sequence is 11 residues long. Germline V gives CDR1 DFQATT, CDR2 SNEGSKA (reference sequence). The CDR3 protein is CSANRHNEQSF. CDR3 DNA: TGCAGTGCTAACCGACACAATGAGCAGTCCTTC.

Details on this clonotype: This may be a read error: a much more frequent sequence differs by one nucleotide. This sequence joins TRBV11-3 and TRBJ2-2; D is undetermined. Germline-derived CDR1 and CDR2 are SGHNT and YENEEA. The CDR3 sequence is 15 residues long. Trimming pared 4 bases from V and 4 bases from J, leaving 13 bases between. The chain's CDR3 is CASSSRLHTTGELFF. In nucleotides, the CDR3 is TGTGCCAGCAGCTCCCGCCTTCACACCACCGGGGAGCTGTTTTTT.

This clonotype came up many times. The chain couples TRBV7-9 to TRBJ2-5; D gene unclear. The CDR3 totals 14 residues. In germline, CDR1 is SEHNR, CDR2 FQNEAQ (reference sequence). The V end was cut by 6 bases, the J end by 4 bases, with 15 bases between. CDR3 loop: CASRPVARSETQYF. As DNA, the CDR3 is TGTGCCAGCAGACCCGTTGCGAGGTCAGAGACCCAGTACTTC.

This chain links TRBV7-2 with TRBJ2-3; D possibly matches TRBD1 or TRBD2 (5 bases each). V was trimmed by 6 bases and J by 5 bases, leaving 12 bases between them. CDR1 SGHTA and CDR2 FQGNSA come from the germline V gene. This CDR3 region has 13 residues. CDR3 sequence: CASRRGDGDTQYF. CDR3 sequence (DNA): TGTGCCAGCAGGCGAGGGGATGGAGATACGCAGTATTTT.

This clonotype was seen ten or more times. This sequence joins TRBV7-8 and TRBJ2-7; 7 nucleotides agree with TRBD2. This CDR3 is 14 amino acids long. With 5 bases clipped from V and 4 bases from J, the junction kept 8 bases outside the gene matches. Germline values: CDR1 SGHVS, CDR2 FQNEAQ. DNA for the CDR3: TGTGCCAGCAGCCCCCCGATTAGCGGGTACGAGCAGTACTTC. Translating it yields CASSPPISGYEQYF.

The chain's CDR3 is CASSEGQANIYGYTF. The CDR3 coding sequence is TGTGCCAGCAGCGAGGGACAGGCGAATATCTATGGCTACACCTTC. The chain carries TRBV5-8 and TRBJ1-2; 8 bases line up with TRBD1. CDR3 length: 15 residues. V lost 4 bases to trimming and J lost 4 bases; unmatched junction nucleotides: 9. CDR1 is SGHTS and CDR2 is YDEGEE in the germline V gene. Full variable domain (remainder filled in from reference TRBV5-8 and TRBJ1-2): EAGVTQSPTHLIKTRGQQATLRCSPISGHTSVYWYQQALGLGLQFLLWYDEGEERNRGNFPPRFSGRQFPNYSSELNVNALELEDSALYLCASSEGQANIYGYTFGSGTRLTVV.

This clonotype was found many times. The junction departs from germline at one end; a sequencing error may be responsible. V is TRBV6-6 and J is TRBJ1-2; maybe TRBD1 (5 bases). This CDR3 contains 13 residues. The germline CDR1 and CDR2 sequences are MNHNY and SVGAGI (reference sequence). The CDR3 sequence is CASSHSGGYGYTF. CDR3 DNA: TGTGCCAGCAGTCACTCTGGGGGCTATGGCTACACCTTC.

CDR3 sequence: CASSLSRDRGEKLFF. In DNA form, the CDR3 reads TGTGCCAGCAGTTTATCCCGGGACAGGGGTGAAAAACTGTTTTTT. The chain employs TRBV27 and TRBJ1-4; 10 positions agree with TRBD1. The CDR3 runs to 15 residues. Per germline, CDR1 MNHEY and CDR2 SMNVEV (reference sequence). The J segment lost 7 bases and the V segment lost 0 bases, leaving 2 bases of the junction unmatched.

Many counts were recorded for this clonotype. The CDR3 coding sequence is TGTGCCAGCAGTTTTTTGGGCGAAGCGAATGGCTACACCTTC. This encodes CASSFLGEANGYTF. This chain uses TRBV12-3 or TRBV12-4 with TRBJ1-2; D remains unclear. CDR3 length equals 14 residues. V lost 3 bases, J lost 6 bases, and 14 bases lay in between.

This clonotype has ten or more counts. The V call is TRBV6-6, the J call TRBJ2-3, with TRBD1 matching over 9 bases. CDR1 is MNHNY and CDR2 is SVGAGI in the germline V gene (reference sequence). Losses at the gene ends were 4 bases for V and 1 base for J; bases not matched to a gene: 0. The CDR3 totals 14 residues. CDR3 coding DNA: TGTGCCAGCAGTTGGGACAGGGGCACAGATACGCAGTATTTT. It is translated as CASSWDRGTDTQYF.

This clonotype was recorded at least ten times. The chain recombines TRBV5-1 with TRBJ2-5; D not resolved. V was clipped by 0 bases and J by 8 bases, with 11 bases between them. CDR3 length: 13 amino acids. Germline V gene data show CDR1 as SGHRS and CDR2 as YFSETQ. The CDR3 reads CASSLVSSSTQYF. In nucleotides, the CDR3 is TGCGCCAGCAGCTTGGTATCATCGTCAACCCAGTACTTC.

The table lists this clonotype with many counts. The rearrangement links TRBV6-6 to TRBJ1-2; tentative D call: TRBD1 (6 bases). The CDR3 contains 14 residues. V was shortened by 3 bases and J by 6 bases, with 14 bases between the two germline ends. Germline V gives CDR1 MNHNY, CDR2 SVGAGI (reference sequence). This CDR3 is CASSYRGAFDGYTF. The CDR3 DNA sequence: TGTGCCAGCAGTTATCGGGGGGCCTTCGATGGCTACACCTTC.

This clonotype was detected ten times or more. The chain uses TRBV6-5 and TRBJ2-3; 9 nucleotides line up with TRBD2. CDR1 MNHEY and CDR2 SVGAGI come from the germline V gene. The CDR3 is made up of 15 amino acids. Losses at the gene ends were 5 bases for V and 7 bases for J; bases not matched to a gene: 10. CDR3 amino acids: CASSNIAGVGNTQYF. CDR3 bases: TGTGCCAGCAGTAACATAGCGGGAGTAGGAAATACGCAGTATTTT.

This clonotype came up many times. The gene calls are TRBV20-1 and TRBJ1-5, with D possibly TRBD1 on 6 matching bases. The CDR3 extends over 15 amino acids. V dropped 5 bases and J dropped 2 bases, with 16 bases sitting between them. CDR1 and CDR2 (germline): DFQATT, SNEGSKA (reference sequence). The CDR3 nucleotides are TGCAGTGCTCCACAGAGCAGACAGGGCAATCAGCCCCAGCATTTT. Encoded protein: CSAPQSRQGNQPQHF.

This clonotype has a handful of counts. A junction boundary mismatches the germline segment, possibly from a read error. This sequence joins TRBV6-5 and TRBJ1-5; a possible D gene is TRBD1 (6 bases). This CDR3 region has 17 residues. Germline CDR1 and CDR2: MNHEY and SVGAGI. The DNA of the CDR3 is TGTGCCAGCAGTCACTCTGCTGAGGGGGGACGCAATCAGCCCCAGCATTTT. Translating gives CASSHSAEGGRNQPQHF.

With regard to this clonotype: One end of the junction fails to match germline, which may point to a read error. The chain joins TRBV7-7 to TRBJ2-1; 9 positions match TRBD2. CDR1 is SSHAT and CDR2 is FNYEAQ in the germline V gene (reference sequence). CDR3 length equals 14 residues. CDR3 loop: CASSFAGGGNEQFF. In DNA, the CDR3 is TGTGCTAGCAGCTTCGCGGGAGGGGGTAATGAGCAGTTCTTC.

At least ten counts were recorded for this clonotype. V gene TRBV11-3 combines with J gene TRBJ2-1, with a possible D match to TRBD1 (5 bases). The CDR3 runs to 12 residues. From germline, CDR1 is SGHNT and CDR2 YENEEA. V lost 3 bases, J lost 8 bases, and 8 bases lay in between. The CDR3 loop reads CASSLQGHEQFF. In nucleotides, the CDR3 is TGTGCCAGCAGCTTGCAGGGTCATGAGCAGTTCTTC.

In regard to this clonotype: An end of the junction differs from the germline gene, which may be a read error. The rearrangement uses TRBV12-3 or TRBV12-4 and TRBJ2-3; no clear D. The CDR3 totals 13 residues. CDR3 protein: CAGSAAATDAQYF. CDR3 DNA sequence: TGTGCCGGCAGCGCCGCGGCCACAGATGCGCAGTATTTT.